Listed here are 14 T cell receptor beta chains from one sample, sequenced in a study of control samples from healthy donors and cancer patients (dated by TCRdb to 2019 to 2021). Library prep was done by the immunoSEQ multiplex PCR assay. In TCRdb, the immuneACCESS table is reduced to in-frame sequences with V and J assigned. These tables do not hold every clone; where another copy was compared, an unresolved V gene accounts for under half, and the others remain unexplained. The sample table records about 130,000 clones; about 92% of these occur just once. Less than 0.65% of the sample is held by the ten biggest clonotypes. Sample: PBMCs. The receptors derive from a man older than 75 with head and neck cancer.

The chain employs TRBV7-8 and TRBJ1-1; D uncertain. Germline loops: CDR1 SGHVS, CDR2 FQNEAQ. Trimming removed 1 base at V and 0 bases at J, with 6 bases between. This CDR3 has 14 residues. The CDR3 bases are TGTGCCAGCAGCTTAGGGGTACTGAACACTGAAGCTTTCTTT. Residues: CASSLGVLNTEAFF.

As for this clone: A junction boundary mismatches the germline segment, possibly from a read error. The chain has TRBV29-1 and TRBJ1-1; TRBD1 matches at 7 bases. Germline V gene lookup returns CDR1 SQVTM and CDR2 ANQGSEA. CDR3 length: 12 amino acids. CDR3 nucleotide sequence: TGCAGGGTTGAACAGGGGCACACTGAAGCTTTCTTT. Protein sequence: CRVEQGHTEAFF.

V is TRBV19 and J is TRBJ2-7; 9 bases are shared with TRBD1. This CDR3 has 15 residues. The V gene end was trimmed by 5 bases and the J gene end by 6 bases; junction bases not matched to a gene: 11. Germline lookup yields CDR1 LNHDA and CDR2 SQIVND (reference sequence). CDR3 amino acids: CASSPKNRGRSEQYF. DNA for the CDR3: TGTGCCAGTAGTCCGAAAAACAGGGGGCGTAGCGAGCAGTACTTC.

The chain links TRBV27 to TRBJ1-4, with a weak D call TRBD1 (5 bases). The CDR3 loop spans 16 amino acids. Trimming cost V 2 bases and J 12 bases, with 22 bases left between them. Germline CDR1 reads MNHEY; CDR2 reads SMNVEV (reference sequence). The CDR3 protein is CASSLTGSMGMGELFF. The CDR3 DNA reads TGTGCCAGCAGTTTAACCGGGTCAATGGGAATGGGGGAACTGTTTTTT.

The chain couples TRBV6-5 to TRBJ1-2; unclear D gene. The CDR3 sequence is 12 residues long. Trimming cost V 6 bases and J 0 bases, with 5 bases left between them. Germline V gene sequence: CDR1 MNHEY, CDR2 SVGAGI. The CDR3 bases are TGTGCCAGCAGCAAGGCTAACTATGGCTACACCTTC. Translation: CASSKANYGYTF.

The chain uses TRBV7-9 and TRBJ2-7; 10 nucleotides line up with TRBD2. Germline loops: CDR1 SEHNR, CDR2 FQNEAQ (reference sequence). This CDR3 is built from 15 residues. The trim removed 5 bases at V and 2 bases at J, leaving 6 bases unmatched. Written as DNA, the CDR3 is TGTGCCAGCAGCCCACGGACTAGCGGCCCCTACGAGCAGTACTTC. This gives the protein CASSPRTSGPYEQYF.

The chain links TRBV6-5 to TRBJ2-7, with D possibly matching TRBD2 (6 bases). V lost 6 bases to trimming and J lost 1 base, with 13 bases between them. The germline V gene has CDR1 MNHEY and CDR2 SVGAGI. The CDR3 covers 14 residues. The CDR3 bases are TGTGCCAGCAGCGGGGAGGACGGTTCCTACGAGCAGTACTTC. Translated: CASSGEDGSYEQYF.

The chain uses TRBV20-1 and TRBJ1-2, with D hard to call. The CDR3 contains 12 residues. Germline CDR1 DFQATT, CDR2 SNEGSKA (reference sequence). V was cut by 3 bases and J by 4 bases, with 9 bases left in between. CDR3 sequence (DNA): TGCAGTGCTAGTCCGGATTCCTATGGCTACACCTTC. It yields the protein CSASPDSYGYTF.

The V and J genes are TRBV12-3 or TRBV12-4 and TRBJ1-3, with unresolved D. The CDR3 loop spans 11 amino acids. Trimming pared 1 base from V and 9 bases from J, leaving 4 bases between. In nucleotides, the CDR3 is TGTGCCAGCAGTTTAGGGAGCACCATATATTTT. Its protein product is CASSLGSTIYF.

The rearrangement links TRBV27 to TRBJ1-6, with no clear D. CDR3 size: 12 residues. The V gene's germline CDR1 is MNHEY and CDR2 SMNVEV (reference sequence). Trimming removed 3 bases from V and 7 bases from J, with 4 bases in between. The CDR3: CASSFRNSPLHF. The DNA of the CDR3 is TGTGCCAGCAGTTTTAGAAATTCACCCCTCCACTTT.

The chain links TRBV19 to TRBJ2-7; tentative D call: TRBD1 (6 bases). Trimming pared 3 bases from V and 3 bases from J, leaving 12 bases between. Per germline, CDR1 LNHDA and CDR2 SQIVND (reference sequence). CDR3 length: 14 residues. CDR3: CASSMSGVYYEQYF. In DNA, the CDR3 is TGTGCCAGTAGTATGTCAGGGGTATACTACGAGCAGTACTTC.

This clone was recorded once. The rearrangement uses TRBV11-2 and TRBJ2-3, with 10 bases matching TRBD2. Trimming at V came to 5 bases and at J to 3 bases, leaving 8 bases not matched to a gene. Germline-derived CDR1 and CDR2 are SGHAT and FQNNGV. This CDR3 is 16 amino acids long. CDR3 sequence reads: CASSRGLAAYTDTQYF. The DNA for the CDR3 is TGTGCCAGCAGCCGCGGACTAGCGGCTTATACAGATACGCAGTATTTT.

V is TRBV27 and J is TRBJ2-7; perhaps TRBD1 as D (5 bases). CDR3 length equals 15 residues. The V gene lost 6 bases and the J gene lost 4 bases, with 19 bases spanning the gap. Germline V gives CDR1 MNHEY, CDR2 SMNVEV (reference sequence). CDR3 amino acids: CASSPMPGMGYEQYF. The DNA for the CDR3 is TGTGCCAGCAGCCCAATGCCAGGGATGGGATACGAGCAGTACTTC.

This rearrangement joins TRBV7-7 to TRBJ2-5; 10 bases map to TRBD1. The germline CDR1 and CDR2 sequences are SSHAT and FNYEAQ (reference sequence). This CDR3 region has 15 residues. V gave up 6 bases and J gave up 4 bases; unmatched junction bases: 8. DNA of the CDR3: TGTGCCAGCAGAGCGGGGACAGGGGCTTTAGAGACCCAGTACTTC. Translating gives CASRAGTGALETQYF.